Sequencing of this TCR beta chain was carried out in a study of blood T cells in healthy people across ages. Study observations and caveats: TCR beta diversity was tightly associated with the proportion of naive T cells.

Using a J-beta primer mix together with a sample-barcoded 5' primer, a second PCR was run for roughly 6 to 11 cycles. TCRdb fed the 5' RACE reads into MiXCR, producing one record per CDR3 protein. The data show about 760,000 distinct CDR3 sequences, 56% seen once. Each donor gave roughly 9.8 milliliters of peripheral blood. The study isolated at least 6.5 million PBMCs from each sample. CDR1 LGHDT and CDR2 YNNKEL come from the germline V gene (reference sequence). The CDR3 has 15 amino acids. The V and J ends lost 0 bases and 2 bases respectively, with 11 bases between them. This clonotype was counted a few times. The antigen is not known.

The specimen was blood. This receptor was taken from a man in his forties in good health. The chain couples TRBV3-1 to TRBJ2-7; no clear D gene. The CDR3 DNA reads TGTGCCAGCAGCCAAGATGTCGCAGTAGCCTACGAGCAGTACTTC. This translates into CASSQDVAVAYEQYF.